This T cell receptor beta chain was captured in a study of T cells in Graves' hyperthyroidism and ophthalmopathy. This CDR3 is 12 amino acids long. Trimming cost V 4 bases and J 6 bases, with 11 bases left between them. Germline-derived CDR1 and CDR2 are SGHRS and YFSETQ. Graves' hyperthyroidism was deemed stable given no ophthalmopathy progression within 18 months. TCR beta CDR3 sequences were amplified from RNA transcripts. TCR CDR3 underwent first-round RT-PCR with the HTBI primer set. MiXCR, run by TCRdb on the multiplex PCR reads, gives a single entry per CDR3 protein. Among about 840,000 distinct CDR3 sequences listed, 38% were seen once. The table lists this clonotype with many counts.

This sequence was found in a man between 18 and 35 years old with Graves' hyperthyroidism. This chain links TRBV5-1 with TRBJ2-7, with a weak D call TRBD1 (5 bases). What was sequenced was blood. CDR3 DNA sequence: TGCGCCAGCAGCCCACAGGTGCGCGAGCAGTACTTC. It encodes CASSPQVREQYF.